These 8 T cell receptor beta chains originate from one sample sequenced in a study of OX40 agonist ivuxolimab in advanced cancers. Method: immunoSEQ multiplex PCR; TCRdb's copy keeps in-frame clones and lacks some. The sample holds approximately 78,000 clones, roughly 88% seen once. Source: CD4+ or CD8+ T cells sorted from blood, taken in a trial of the OX40 agonist ivuxolimab. The origin of the receptors is an adult with an advanced solid tumor such as melanoma, head and neck, liver or kidney cancer.

The table lists this clone with a few counts. The V and J genes are TRBV6-1 and TRBJ1-1, with D hard to call. CDR1 MNHNS and CDR2 SASEGT come from the germline V gene. V was shortened by 1 base and J by 11 bases, with 14 bases between the two germline ends. This CDR3 comprises 13 residues. The CDR3: CASSEDEGIRAFF. The CDR3 DNA reads as TGTGCCAGCAGTGAAGACGAGGGTATAAGGGCTTTCTTT.

The chain joins TRBV7-2 to TRBJ2-6, with 9 positions matching TRBD1. This CDR3 has 19 residues. The V segment lost 0 bases and the J segment 0 bases; nucleotides outside the gene matches: 6. Germline V lookup: CDR1 SGHTA, CDR2 FQGNSA. CDR3 coding DNA: TGTGCCAGCAGCTTAGCCGGGACAGGGATTAGCTCTGGGGCCAACGTCCTGACTTTC. This codes for CASSLAGTGISSGANVLTF.

The chain recombines TRBV19 with TRBJ1-6, with TRBD1 identical over 10 bases. Germline V gene data show CDR1 as LNHDA and CDR2 as SQIVND (reference sequence). This CDR3 comprises 14 residues. The trim removed 5 bases at V and 8 bases at J, leaving 3 bases unmatched. In nucleotides, the CDR3 is TGTGCCAGTAGTGACAGGGGGCTAGATTCACCCCTCCACTTT. Protein product: CASSDRGLDSPLHF.

The chain joins TRBV2 to TRBJ2-2, with TRBD2 identical over 9 bases. The CDR3 is 15 amino acids. The V gene end was trimmed by 1 base and the J gene end by 5 bases; junction bases not matched to a gene: 2. Germline V lookup: CDR1 SNHLY, CDR2 FYNNEI. The CDR3 DNA is TGTGCCAGCAGTGAAGGCCTAGCGGGAACCGGGGAGCTGTTTTTT. It is translated as CASSEGLAGTGELFF.

Here the CDR3 DNA reads TGTGCCACCTCTGGGACTGGACACTCTGGAAACACCATATATTTT. Amino acid sequence: CATSGTGHSGNTIYF. The chain couples TRBV10-3 to TRBJ1-3; D is possibly TRBD1 (5 bases). CDR3 size: 15 residues. Germline V gives CDR1 ENHRY, CDR2 SYGVKD. V gave up 10 bases and J gave up 0 bases, with 16 bases separating them.

This chain links TRBV4-3 with TRBJ2-1, with D perhaps TRBD2 (6 bases). CDR3 length: 18 amino acids. Germline V gene lookup returns CDR1 LGHNA and CDR2 YSLEER. V was trimmed by 0 bases and J by 4 bases, leaving 19 bases between them. The DNA for the CDR3 is TGCGCCAGCAGCCAAGATTTACGGCTAGCGAGTTTATACAATGAGCAGTTCTTC. This sequence encodes CASSQDLRLASLYNEQFF.

The chain employs TRBV4-3 and TRBJ2-1; D gene uncertain. The CDR3 has 14 residues. V was trimmed by 4 bases and J by 3 bases, leaving 10 bases between them. Germline-derived CDR1 and CDR2 are LGHNA and YSLEER. The CDR3 is CASSPFRSYNEQFF. The DNA of the CDR3 is TGCGCCAGCAGCCCCTTTAGGAGCTACAATGAGCAGTTCTTC.

The gene calls are TRBV10-3 and TRBJ2-3; no reliable D call. CDR3 length equals 13 residues. Germline CDR1 ENHRY, CDR2 SYGVKD. Trimming removed 8 bases at V and 2 bases at J, with 11 bases between. The chain's CDR3 is CAIAYGPTDTQYF. The CDR3 DNA follows: TGTGCCATCGCATACGGCCCCACAGATACGCAGTATTTT.